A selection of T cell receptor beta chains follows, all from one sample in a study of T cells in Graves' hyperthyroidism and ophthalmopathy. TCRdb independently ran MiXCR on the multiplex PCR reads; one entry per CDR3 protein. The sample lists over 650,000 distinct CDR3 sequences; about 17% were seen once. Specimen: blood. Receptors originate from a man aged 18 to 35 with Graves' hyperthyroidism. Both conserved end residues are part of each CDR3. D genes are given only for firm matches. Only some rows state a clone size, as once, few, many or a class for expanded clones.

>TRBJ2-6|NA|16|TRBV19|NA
TGTGCCAGTAGTATAGAACTTGGGTCTGGGGCCAACGTCCTGACTTTC
CASSIELGSGANVLTF
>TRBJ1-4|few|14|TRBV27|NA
TGTGCCAGCAGTGTTGGAGGGGGGTGGGAAAAACTGTTTTTT
CASSVGGGWEKLFF
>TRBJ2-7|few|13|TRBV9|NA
TGTGCCAGCAGCGTAGACTTATCCTACGAGCAGTACTTC
CASSVDLSYEQYF
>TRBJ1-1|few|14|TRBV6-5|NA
TGTGCCAGCAGTTACGCGGGGGGTGACACTGAAGCTTTCTTT
CASSYAGGDTEAFF
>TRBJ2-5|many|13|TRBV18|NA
TGTGCCAGCTCAGCTCAGGGGAGCGAGACCCAGTACTTC
CASSAQGSETQYF
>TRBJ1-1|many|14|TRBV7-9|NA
TGTGCCAGCAGTTTATCAACCTGGAACACTGAAGCTTTCTTT
CASSLSTWNTEAFF
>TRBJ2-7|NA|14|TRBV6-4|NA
TGTGCCAGCAGTGACACCGACATGCCCCACGAGCAGTACTTC
CASSDTDMPHEQYF
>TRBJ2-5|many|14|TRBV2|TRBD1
TGTGCCAGCAGGAATGACAGGGGTGAAGAGACCCAGTACTTC
CASRNDRGEETQYF
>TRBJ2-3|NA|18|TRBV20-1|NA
TGCAGTGCTAGAGATACCGGTCGGAATAGCGGAGACACAGATACGCAGTATTTT
CSARDTGRNSGDTDTQYF
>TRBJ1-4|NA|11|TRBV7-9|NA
TGTGCCAGCAGCTTAGATGTAAAACTGTTTTTT
CASSLDVKLFF
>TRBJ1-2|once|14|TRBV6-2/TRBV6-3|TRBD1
TGTGCCAGCAGTTTACAGGGGTCGGTCTATGGCTACACCTTC
CASSLQGSVYGYTF
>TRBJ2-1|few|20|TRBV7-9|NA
TGTGCCAGCAGCATGGGACGGGGTTTAAATGATGCAAGCTCCTACAATGAGCAGTTCTTC
CASSMGRGLNDASSYNEQFF
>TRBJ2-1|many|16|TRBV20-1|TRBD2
TGCAGTGCTAGGCCCCCGGGACTAGCGACCTACAATGAGCAGTTCTTC
CSARPPGLATYNEQFF
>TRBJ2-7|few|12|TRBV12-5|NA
TGTGCTAGTGGTTTGGTACTGGGAGAGCAGTACTTC
CASGLVLGEQYF
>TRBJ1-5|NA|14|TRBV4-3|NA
TGCGCCAGCAGCCTTGACAGGAGAGATCAGCCCCAGCATTTT
CASSLDRRDQPQHF
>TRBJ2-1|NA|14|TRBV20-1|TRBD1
TGCAGTGCAACCGACAGGGGCTCCTACAATGAGCAGTTCTTC
CSATDRGSYNEQFF
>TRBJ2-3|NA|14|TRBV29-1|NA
TGCAGCGTTGAAAGGAACTCCCCCACAGATACGCAGTATTTT
CSVERNSPTDTQYF
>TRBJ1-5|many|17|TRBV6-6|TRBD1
TGTGCCAGCAGTTATGGGACAGCCCATTGTAGCAATCAGCCCCAGCATTTT
CASSYGTAHCSNQPQHF
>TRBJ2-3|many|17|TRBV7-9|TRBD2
TGTGCCAGCAGCTCCCAGGGACTAGCGGGAGTAACAGATACGCAGTATTTT
CASSSQGLAGVTDTQYF
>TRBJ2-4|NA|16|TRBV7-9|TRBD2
TGTGCCAGCAGCTTAGTCGGCGGGAGAACCAAAAACATTCAGTACTTC
CASSLVGGRTKNIQYF
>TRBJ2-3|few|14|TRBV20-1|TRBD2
TGCAGTGCTCCTAGCGGGACAAGCACAGATACGCAGTATTTT
CSAPSGTSTDTQYF
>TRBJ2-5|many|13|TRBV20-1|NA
TGCAGTGCCCAGCACCGGTCCCAAGAGACCCAGTACTTC
CSAQHRSQETQYF